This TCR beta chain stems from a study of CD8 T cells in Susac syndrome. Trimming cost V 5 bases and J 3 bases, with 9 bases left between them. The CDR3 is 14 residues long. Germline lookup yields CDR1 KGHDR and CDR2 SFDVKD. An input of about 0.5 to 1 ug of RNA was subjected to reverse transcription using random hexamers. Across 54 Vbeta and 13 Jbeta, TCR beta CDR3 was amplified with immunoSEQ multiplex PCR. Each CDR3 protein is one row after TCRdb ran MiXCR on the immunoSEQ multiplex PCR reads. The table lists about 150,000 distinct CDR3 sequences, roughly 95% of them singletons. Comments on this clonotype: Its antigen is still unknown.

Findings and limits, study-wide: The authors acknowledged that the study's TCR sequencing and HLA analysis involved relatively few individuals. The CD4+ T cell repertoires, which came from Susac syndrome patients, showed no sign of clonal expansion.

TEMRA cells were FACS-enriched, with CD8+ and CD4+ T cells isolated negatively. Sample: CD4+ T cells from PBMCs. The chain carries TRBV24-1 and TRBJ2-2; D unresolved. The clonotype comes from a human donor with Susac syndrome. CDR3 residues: CATSGMVYTGELFF. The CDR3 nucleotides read TGTGCCACCAGTGGGATGGTTTACACCGGGGAGCTGTTTTTT.